The rows below give T cell receptor beta chains drawn from one sample of a study of siplizumab effects on memory and regulatory T cells. TCRdb keeps only in-frame clones here, not all; method: immunoSEQ multiplex PCR. The sample holds roughly 70,000 clones, 93% seen once. Sequencing used CD8+ T cells sorted from blood. These receptors all come from a human donor in good health. Each CDR3 is given with its conserved first and last residue. A D gene is named only where the DNA matches it firmly. Some rows mark clone size as missing; the rest say once, few, many or name a class of expanded clone.

>TRBV19|.|.|TRBJ1-1
CASSTDGGLNTEAFF
TGTGCCAGTAGTACTGACGGGGGACTGAACACTGAAGCTTTCTTT
>TRBV6-1|.|TRBD1|TRBJ2-5
CASSGTGGAETQYF
TGTGCCAGCAGTGGTACAGGGGGTGCGGAGACCCAGTACTTC
>TRBV25-1|.|.|TRBJ2-7
CASSEVEGQYEQYF
TGTGCCAGCAGTGAAGTGGAGGGGCAGTACGAGCAGTACTTC
>TRBV7-9|.|.|TRBJ1-4
CASSLVLGAGEKLFF
TGTGCCAGCAGCTTAGTTCTGGGGGCTGGTGAAAAACTGTTTTTT
>TRBV27|.|TRBD2|TRBJ2-2
CASFRGDAGELFF
TGTGCCAGCTTCCGGGGGGATGCCGGGGAGCTGTTTTTT
>TRBV6-5|few|TRBD1|TRBJ1-1
CASSRDRDTEAFF
TGTGCCAGCAGCCGGGACAGGGACACTGAAGCTTTCTTT
>TRBV11-2|.|.|TRBJ2-2
CASSLHPGGELFF
TGTGCCAGCAGCTTACACCCGGGCGGGGAGCTGTTTTTT
>TRBV11-3|.|.|TRBJ2-5
CASSHRGHQETQYF
TGTGCCAGCAGCCATCGGGGGCACCAAGAGACCCAGTACTTC
>TRBV11-2|.|.|TRBJ1-2
CASSGDYGYTF
TGTGCCAGTTCAGGGGACTATGGCTACACCTTC
>TRBV7-6|.|TRBD1|TRBJ1-1
CASRDLTGEPEAFF
TGTGCCAGCAGAGATTTGACAGGGGAGCCTGAAGCTTTCTTT
>TRBV6-4|.|TRBD1|TRBJ2-7
CASSDESSGTASSYEQYF
TGTGCCAGCAGTGACGAATCGTCCGGGACAGCGAGCTCCTACGAGCAGTACTTC
>TRBV4-3|.|.|TRBJ2-3
CASSQGLGTDTQYF
TGCGCCAGCAGCCAAGGATTGGGGACAGATACGCAGTATTTT
>TRBV16|.|TRBD1|TRBJ2-7
CASSPQGQVREQYF
TGTGCCAGCAGCCCCCAGGGACAGGTGAGGGAGCAGTACTTC
>TRBV28|.|TRBD2|TRBJ2-3
CASQRTSGGARDTQYF
TGTGCCAGTCAAAGGACTAGCGGGGGGGCACGGGATACGCAGTATTTT
>TRBV27|.|.|TRBJ2-1
CASSFWGSEQFF
TGTGCCAGCAGTTTTTGGGGGTCTGAGCAGTTCTTC
>TRBV2|.|.|TRBJ2-5
CASSEALVAGASQETQYF
TGTGCCAGCAGTGAAGCGCTTGTGGCGGGGGCCTCCCAAGAGACCCAGTACTTC
>TRBV28|.|.|TRBJ1-1
CASSTRQKNTEAFF
TGTGCCAGCAGTACAAGACAGAAGAACACTGAAGCTTTCTTT
>TRBV5-4|.|.|TRBJ1-1
CASSLVDTEAFF
TGTGCCAGCAGCTTGGTGGACACTGAAGCTTTCTTT
>TRBV29-1|.|TRBD1|TRBJ2-1
CSGGQGREQFF
TGCAGCGGAGGACAGGGCCGTGAGCAGTTCTTC
>TRBV12-5|.|TRBD1|TRBJ2-7
CASGGDSSSYEQYF
TGTGCTAGTGGGGGGGACAGTAGCTCCTACGAGCAGTACTTC
>TRBV29-1|.|TRBD2|TRBJ2-3
CSVEGLAGVGVTDTQYF
TGCAGCGTTGAGGGACTAGCGGGGGTTGGGGTAACAGATACGCAGTATTTT
>TRBV4-1|.|.|TRBJ1-1
CASSQEGGTEAFF
TGCGCCAGCAGCCAAGAGGGGGGCACTGAAGCTTTCTTT
>TRBV7-9|.|TRBD1|TRBJ2-2
CASSKGGNTGELFF
TGTGCCAGCAGTAAAGGGGGCAACACCGGGGAGCTGTTTTTT